This TCR beta chain stems from a study of CD8 T cells in ankylosing spondylitis. TCRdb re-called the 5' RACE reads through MiXCR, storing one row per CDR3 protein. The repertoire consists of fewer than 550,000 distinct CDR3 sequences, with 5.3% occurring once and the leading ten covering 3% to 4.5%. General study results and limits: A TCR beta motif of 7 or 8 highly homologous variants appeared characteristic of ankylosing spondylitis blood.

This clonotype has a handful of counts. Its matching antigen is unknown. Input material: blood, either unsorted or a sorted T cell fraction (not recorded which). This receptor was obtained from a male donor with ankylosing spondylitis.

This chain's CDR3 is CASSLGSLGDYTDTQYF. CDR3 DNA sequence: TGTGCCAGCAGCTTGGGTTCGTTGGGGGATTACACAGATACGCAGTATTTT. This chain connects TRBV5-6 to TRBJ2-3, with D perhaps given as TRBD1 or TRBD2 (5 bases each). CDR1 is SGHDT, CDR2 YYEEEE, per germline. This CDR3 spans 17 amino acids. Trimming took off 0 bases at V and 2 bases at J, with 16 bases between the two ends.